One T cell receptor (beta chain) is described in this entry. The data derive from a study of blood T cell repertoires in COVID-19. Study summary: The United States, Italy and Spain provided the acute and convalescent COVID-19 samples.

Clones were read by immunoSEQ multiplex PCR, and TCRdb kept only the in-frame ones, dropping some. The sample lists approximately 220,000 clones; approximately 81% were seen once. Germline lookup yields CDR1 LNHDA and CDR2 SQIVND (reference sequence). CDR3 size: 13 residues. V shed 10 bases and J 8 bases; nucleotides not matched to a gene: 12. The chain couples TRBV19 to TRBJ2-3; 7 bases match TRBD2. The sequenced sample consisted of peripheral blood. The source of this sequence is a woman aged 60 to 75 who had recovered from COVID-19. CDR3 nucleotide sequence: TGTGCCACCTCTAGCGGAGCTCTTCCTACGCAGTATTTT. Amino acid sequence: CATSSGALPTQYF.